Each of the 18 T cell receptor beta chains below was sequenced from the same sample in a study of blood T cell repertoires in COVID-19. Profiled with immunoSEQ multiplex PCR; TCRdb holds only in-frame clones, not every one. This sample has 300,000 to 400,000 clones, with more than 70% found just once. The sample consisted of peripheral blood. These receptors all stem from a woman aged 55-69 years with COVID-19, enrolled during active disease.

This chain uses TRBV7-3 with TRBJ2-3; the match to TRBD2 covers 12 bases. CDR1 and CDR2 from the germline V gene are SGHTA and FQGTGA. The CDR3 length is 16 residues. J lost 4 bases, V lost 5 bases, and 7 bases had no gene match. CDR3 residues: CASSSGLAGIADTQYF. CDR3 DNA sequence: TGTGCCAGCAGCAGTGGACTAGCGGGGATAGCAGATACGCAGTATTTT.

This clone was detected once. V is TRBV5-4 and J is TRBJ2-3; 10 bases agree with TRBD2. V trimming: 3 bases; J trimming: 2 bases; junction bases outside the gene matches: 6. In germline, CDR1 is SGHNT, CDR2 YYREEE (reference sequence). This CDR3 is 16 amino acids long. The CDR3 is CASSYLAGAFTDTQYF. The CDR3 coding sequence is TGTGCCAGCAGCTACCTAGCGGGGGCCTTCACAGATACGCAGTATTTT.

The rearrangement uses TRBV15 and TRBJ1-5, with D unclear. The CDR3 is 14 amino acids. V shed 3 bases and J shed 5 bases, with 11 bases lying between them. Germline-derived CDR1 and CDR2 are LNHNV and YYDKDF (reference sequence). The CDR3 nucleotides are TGTGCCACCAGCAGGCTGAATTCGGATCAGCCCCAGCATTTT. Its translation: CATSRLNSDQPQHF.

V is TRBV6-2 or TRBV6-3 and J is TRBJ1-1, with 12 bases that match TRBD1. V gave up 5 bases and J gave up 5 bases; unmatched junction bases: 6. The CDR3 spans 15 residues. CDR1 MNHEY and CDR2 SVGEGT come from the germline V gene. In DNA form, the CDR3 reads TGTGCCAGCAGTAGGGGACAGGGGGCAAAGACTGAAGCTTTCTTT. Protein: CASSRGQGAKTEAFF.

This sequence joins TRBV2 and TRBJ1-6, with D possibly TRBD1 on 5 matching bases. Germline CDR1 is SNHLY and CDR2 is FYNNEI. The CDR3 length is 15 residues. V shed 4 bases and J shed 10 bases, with 17 bases lying between them. This CDR3 is CASSGGTPTESPLHF. CDR3 DNA sequence: TGTGCCAGCAGTGGCGGGACCCCAACGGAGTCACCCCTCCACTTT.

The V and J genes are TRBV12-3 or TRBV12-4 and TRBJ1-1, with D possibly matching TRBD1 (5 bases). V lost 6 bases to trimming and J lost 3 bases, with 11 bases between them. CDR3 length: 13 amino acids. The CDR3 region is CASRRNRYTEAFF. The CDR3 DNA reads TGTGCCAGCAGGCGGAACAGGTACACTGAAGCTTTCTTT.

The DNA of the CDR3 is TGTGCCAGTATGGGGACATTTGGCTCCTATAATTCACCCCTCCACTTT. This encodes CASMGTFGSYNSPLHF. The V call is TRBV19, the J call TRBJ1-6; TRBD1 might be the D (6 bases). Germline V gene data show CDR1 as LNHDA and CDR2 as SQIVND (reference sequence). V was trimmed by 7 bases and J by 0 bases, leaving 13 bases between them. The CDR3 consists of 16 residues.

This clone was seen only a few times. Distinct nucleotide sequences in the sample also encode this CDR3. CDR3: CASSLANYGYTF. The CDR3 bases are TGTGCCAGCAGCCTAGCAAATTATGGCTACACCTTC. The genes are TRBV28 and TRBJ1-2; D is ambiguous. CDR1 is MDHEN and CDR2 is SYDVKM in the germline V gene. CDR3 length: 12 residues. V dropped 6 bases and J dropped 5 bases, with 10 bases sitting between them.

With respect to this clone: This same CDR3 is encoded by further DNA sequences in the sample. The chain is built from TRBV5-1 and TRBJ1-5; 11 bases map to TRBD1. The CDR3 contains 15 residues. Germline-derived CDR1 and CDR2 are SGHRS and YFSETQ. The junction had 4 bases not matched to a gene; V was cut back by 4 bases and J by 4 bases. CDR3 nucleotides: TGCGCCAGCAGCCCAGGGACAGGGGGAAATCAGCCCCAGCATTTT. This gives the protein CASSPGTGGNQPQHF.

The CDR3 nucleotides read TGTGCCAGCAGTTACGCAGGGTTTGGCAAAAACATTCAGTACTTC. This translates into CASSYAGFGKNIQYF. The chain employs TRBV6-5 and TRBJ2-4; maybe TRBD1 (5 bases). The germline V gene has CDR1 MNHEY and CDR2 SVGAGI. The CDR3 runs 15 residues. With 2 bases removed from V and 3 bases from J, the gap between germline ends came to 11 bases.

The chain carries TRBV28 and TRBJ2-4; 9 nucleotides align to TRBD1. The junction had 5 bases not matched to a gene; V was cut back by 4 bases and J by 7 bases. CDR1 is MDHEN and CDR2 is SYDVKM in the germline V gene. The CDR3 has 14 amino acids. The CDR3 DNA follows: TGTGCCAGCAGTTCGCCAGACAGGGGGAACATTCAGTACTTC. Its translation is CASSSPDRGNIQYF. Combining the CDR3 with reference TRBV28 and TRBJ2-4 gives the whole variable domain DVKVTQSSRYLVKRTGEKVFLECVQDMDHENMFWYRQDPGLGLRLIYFSYDVKMKEKGDIPEGYSVSREKKERFSLILESASTNQTSMYLCASSSPDRGNIQYFGAGTRLSVL.

The chain couples TRBV6-5 to TRBJ2-7; 10 bases fit TRBD1. This CDR3 has 14 amino acids. Germline V CDR1 and CDR2: MNHEY, SVGAGI. Unmatched junction bases numbered 10, after V lost 10 bases and J lost 4 bases. CDR3 sequence (DNA): TGTGCCACCCGGGGACAGGGGATTATATACGAGCAGTACTTC. This codes for CATRGQGIIYEQYF.

This clone has a single count. The chain's CDR3 is CASSRRGYYGYTF. The CDR3 coding sequence is TGTGCCAGCAGCCGCAGGGGGTACTATGGCTACACCTTC. This rearrangement joins TRBV9 to TRBJ1-2; TRBD1 matches at 7 bases. Trimming at V came to 4 bases and at J to 3 bases, leaving 3 bases not matched to a gene. The CDR3 contains 13 residues. Germline V gene data show CDR1 as SGDLS and CDR2 as YYNGEE.

A single count supports this clone. This chain joins TRBV25-1 and TRBJ2-5, with 9 bases matching TRBD2. V lost 5 bases and J lost 5; bases outside the gene matches: 9. CDR3 size: 15 residues. CDR1 MGHDK and CDR2 SYGVNS come from the germline V gene. CDR3 sequence reads: CASSLAGAPRETQYF. The CDR3 DNA reads TGTGCCAGCAGTTTAGCGGGGGCCCCTAGGGAGACCCAGTACTTC.

This chain links TRBV28 with TRBJ2-2; 10 nucleotides agree with TRBD2. There are 16 residues in the CDR3. V was clipped by 2 bases and J by 4 bases; unmatched bases: 4. In germline, CDR1 is MDHEN, CDR2 SYDVKM. CDR3 residues: CASSLRGLATTGELFF. In DNA form, the CDR3 reads TGTGCCAGCAGTTTAAGGGGACTAGCGACCACCGGGGAGCTGTTTTTT.

The chain uses TRBV5-1 and TRBJ1-4, with a tentative D call TRBD1 (6 bases). The CDR3 has 16 amino acids. V was clipped by 1 base and J by 2 bases, with 12 bases between them. Germline loops: CDR1 SGHRS, CDR2 YFSETQ. CDR3: CASSLSWTDTNEKLFF. DNA for the CDR3: TGCGCCAGCAGCTTGTCGTGGACAGACACTAATGAAAAACTGTTTTTT. The entire variable domain, with the rest obtained from reference TRBV5-1 and TRBJ1-4, is as follows: KAGVTQTPRYLIKTRGQQVTLSCSPISGHRSVSWYQQTPGQGLQFLFEYFSETQRNKGNFPGRFSGRQFSNSRSEMNVSTLELGDSALYLCASSLSWTDTNEKLFFGSGTQLSVL.

V and J are TRBV19 and TRBJ1-1, with D perhaps TRBD1 (6 bases). Per the germline V gene, CDR1 is LNHDA and CDR2 is SQIVND (reference sequence). Trimming cost V 7 bases and J 4 bases, with 16 bases left between them. This CDR3 has 14 amino acids. CDR3 amino acids: CASTTADRFTEAFF. The CDR3 DNA is TGTGCCAGTACTACCGCAGACAGGTTCACTGAAGCTTTCTTT.

The chain joins TRBV5-1 to TRBJ2-7; tentatively, D is TRBD1 (5 bases). V lost 2 bases and J lost 3, with 6 bases in between. The CDR3 is 12 residues long. Germline V gives CDR1 SGHRS, CDR2 YFSETQ. CDR3 nucleotides: TGCGCCAGCAGCTTCCAGGGCTACGAGCAGTACTTC. Translated, it gives CASSFQGYEQYF.